This T cell receptor beta chain is drawn from a study of blood T cell repertoires in COVID-19 (TCRdb year 2020). For the wider study: The collaborator samples originated in the United States, Italy and Spain and spanned the acute and convalescent phases of COVID-19. Where available, HLA class I and class II types were obtained from metadata supplied by the sample provider rather than from assay-based typing. Nearly every sample came with metadata listing a de-identified subject ID, COVID-19 status, age in years and sex. Samples were obtained from the ongoing ImmuneRACE study (first 160 participants) and from 1,254 subjects provided by 6 global collaborators. The repertoires were made available in a free public database intended to serve as a resource for research on the immune response to SARS-CoV-2. The dataset comprised deeply sampled blood TCRbeta repertoires from subjects exposed to, actively infected with, or recovered from COVID-19. The material from the prospective study consisted of cDNA or gDNA derived from T cells, B-cell-depleted T cells, or PBMCs.

Each collaborating institution followed its own protocols to collect whole blood in K2EDTA tubes. For TCRbeta analysis, collaborators shipped samples as frozen whole blood, isolated PBMCs, or DNA extracted from either of those sample types. Beyond this particular receptor, the publication reports: The quantity of clinical and demographic metadata differed by source and by participant and was supplied without curation.

The immunoSEQ Assay, a bias-controlled multiplex PCR, was used to amplify TCRbeta CDR3 regions from genomic DNA. On the study's bioinformatics: The number of nucleated cells in each sample was estimated from the amplification of reference gene primers within the assay. To quantify the absolute abundance of each unique TCRbeta CDR3 rearrangement, sequence reads were collapsed and filtered. For each sample, productive Simpson clonality was calculated by taking the square root of Simpson's diversity index across productive rearrangements. The table comes from immuneACCESS by way of TCRdb, which keeps in-frame sequences with V and J called. Part of the clones is missing from these tables; in studies checked, under half for an unresolved V gene and the rest for unknown reasons. V and J calls and clone size are those listed in that table; D and trimming were worked out from the DNA. In all, the sample holds approximately 210,000 clones, and 82% of those were seen once. The top ten hold around 12% of the sample.

CDR1 SGDLS and CDR2 YYNGEE were looked up in the germline V gene. The germline V and J ends show losses of 4 bases and 7 bases respectively, and no gene match explains 9 bases of the junction. The CDR3 holds 15 amino acids from the cysteine to the phenylalanine. The entry retains the CDR3 DNA only, 45 bases that are in frame from base 1. Note on this clone: Its antigen is still unknown. Per-base qualities were not stored, and no clone one base away is much larger.

The sequence links TRBV9 to TRBJ1-1, and 11 bases in between align with TRBD1. Input material: peripheral blood. This clonotype originated in a woman between 40 and 55 years old with acute or convalescent COVID-19. For the CDR3, the sequence is CASSPSGQGGSEAFF. The sequence in DNA is TGTGCCAGCAGCCCTTCGGGACAGGGGGGTAGTGAAGCTTTCTTT. The entire variable domain, with the stretches around the CDR3 drawn from the reference TRBV9 and TRBJ1-1 proteins, is DSGVTQTPKHLITATGQRVTLRCSPRSGDLSVYWYQQSLDQGLQFLIQYYNGEERAKGNILERFSAQQFPDLHSELNLSSLELGDSALYFCASSPSGQGGSEAFFGQGTRLTVV.